This T cell receptor (beta chain) comes out of a study of T cells in Graves' hyperthyroidism and ophthalmopathy. Whole-study results and caveats: Most thyroid clonotypes expanded above 0.001 were also detected in blood. A model of 13 V-J features distinguished ophthalmopathy from stable hyperthyroidism.

Authors of the study amplified TCR beta CDR3 regions from RNA transcripts. Using the HTBI primer set, a first-round RT-PCR was run on the TCR CDR3. One entry per CDR3 protein, called by TCRdb with MiXCR from the multiplex PCR reads. The sample contains around 580,000 distinct CDR3 sequences, around 46% of which appear only once. Stable disease denoted Graves' hyperthyroidism without ophthalmopathy progression within 18 months. Of note for this clonotype: The antigen remains unidentified.

V shed 2 bases and J shed 7 bases, with 15 bases lying between them. Looked up from germline, CDR1 is MNHNY and CDR2 is SVGAGI (reference sequence). This CDR3 is built from 14 residues. This chain uses TRBV6-6 with TRBJ2-7; D possibly matches TRBD1 or TRBD2 (5 bases each). The sample comprised peripheral blood or thyroid tissue (not recorded which). This clonotype originated in a young woman with Graves' hyperthyroidism. CDR3 in DNA: TGTGCCAGCAGTTACCTCCCCCGTGGGGGTGAGCAGTACTTC. It specifies CASSYLPRGGEQYF.